The 32 T cell receptor beta chains below were found in one sample sequenced in a study of graft-versus-host responses after intestinal transplantation (dated by TCRdb to 2020 to 2022). Antigens for these TCRs are unknown. This specimen's time point label, per the study, means: cells obtained before transplantation from donor or recipient. Receptor amplification or capture employed the immunoSEQ multiplex PCR assay. In TCRdb, the immuneACCESS table is reduced to in-frame sequences with V and J assigned. These tables do not hold every clone; where another copy was compared, an unresolved V gene accounts for under half, and the others remain unexplained. The sample contains 75,000 to 100,000 clones, 91% of them found a single time. 0.18% of the sample rests with the top ten. The sample here was unstimulated CD4+ T cells sorted from spleen or lymph node cells, taken before transplant. All receptors derive from a human donor who was the organ donor for an intestinal transplant.

This clone was observed once. CDR3 residues: CASSLLPLAGVYEQYF. DNA for the CDR3: TGTGCCAGCAGCTTACTGCCACTAGCGGGAGTCTACGAGCAGTACTTC. The V gene is TRBV7-3, the J gene TRBJ2-7; 11 positions match TRBD2. V shed 2 bases, J shed 3 bases, and the junction held 6 bases outside the gene matches. The CDR3 loop spans 16 amino acids. Germline V lookup: CDR1 SGHTA, CDR2 FQGTGA.

V is TRBV7-2 and J is TRBJ2-2, with D perhaps matching TRBD2 (5 bases). Germline CDR1 reads SGHTA; CDR2 reads FQGNSA. Trimming removed 7 bases at V and 4 bases at J, with 13 bases between. This CDR3 region has 14 residues. The CDR3, as DNA: TGTGCCAGCACCGAGGGCGGACCCACCGGGGAGCTGTTTTTT. It translates to CASTEGGPTGELFF.

This clone was seen a single time. The gene calls are TRBV2 and TRBJ2-2, with D tentatively TRBD1 (6 bases). V was clipped by 5 bases and J by 5 bases, with 15 bases between them. The CDR3 is made up of 15 amino acids. The germline V gene has CDR1 SNHLY and CDR2 FYNNEI. For the CDR3, the DNA is TGTGCCAGCAGTCCCCGACAGGTTGCTACCGGGGAGCTGTTTTTT. Translation: CASSPRQVATGELFF.

V usage is TRBV2 and J usage is TRBJ2-5, with no clear D. V lost 5 bases and J lost 5, with 12 bases in between. The CDR3 contains 13 residues. The V gene's germline CDR1 is SNHLY and CDR2 FYNNEI. CDR3 sequence (DNA): TGTGCCAGCAGTTCCGGCGCCAGGGAGACCCAGTACTTC. Protein: CASSSGARETQYF.

This sequence joins TRBV5-1 and TRBJ2-7; tentative D call: TRBD1 (5 bases). V lost 3 bases, J lost 1 base, and 8 bases lay in between. Germline-derived CDR1 and CDR2 are SGHRS and YFSETQ. This CDR3 has 13 residues. CDR3 DNA: TGCGCCAGCAGCTCCCAGGGATCCTACGAGCAGTACTTC. Its translation is CASSSQGSYEQYF.

The rearrangement uses TRBV6-1 and TRBJ2-1; D is perhaps TRBD1 (6 bases). Germline V CDR1 and CDR2: MNHNS, SASEGT. Trimming removed 5 bases at V and 0 bases at J, with 8 bases between. The CDR3 loop spans 14 amino acids. This CDR3 is CASSRGSSYNEQFF. The CDR3 nucleotides are TGTGCCAGCAGTAGGGGGAGCTCCTACAATGAGCAGTTCTTC.

The chain couples TRBV5-1 to TRBJ1-4; D might be TRBD1 (6 bases). V lost 4 bases, J lost 3 bases, and 16 bases lay in between. The CDR3 contains 16 residues. From germline, CDR1 is SGHRS and CDR2 YFSETQ. This CDR3 reads CASSLTGGASNEKLFF. DNA for the CDR3: TGCGCCAGCAGCCTGACTGGGGGGGCTTCTAATGAAAAACTGTTTTTT.

The CDR3 DNA follows: TGTGCCAGCAGCTTCGGGACTCCTGGAAACACCATATATTTT. Residues: CASSFGTPGNTIYF. The chain couples TRBV5-4 to TRBJ1-3; D is possibly TRBD1 (5 bases). CDR1 is SGHNT and CDR2 is YYREEE in the germline V gene (reference sequence). Deletions cut 2 bases from V and 2 bases from J, with 8 bases between. This CDR3 has 14 residues.

V gene TRBV28 combines with J gene TRBJ1-2; 7 bases map to TRBD1. CDR3 length: 14 amino acids. V dropped 6 bases and J dropped 1; count of bases not matched to a gene: 5. In germline, CDR1 is MDHEN, CDR2 SYDVKM. This CDR3 is CASSRQGDNYGYTF. The CDR3 bases are TGTGCCAGCAGCCGGCAGGGGGATAACTATGGCTACACCTTC.

The chain joins TRBV5-1 to TRBJ2-3; tentatively, D is TRBD2 (5 bases). This CDR3 is 14 amino acids long. The V end lost 1 base, the J end lost 4 bases, and 10 bases lay between the germline ends. CDR1 and CDR2 (germline): SGHRS, YFSETQ. CDR3 nucleotide sequence: TGCGCCAGCAGCTTGCGCCGGGGATCAGATACGCAGTATTTT. It is translated as CASSLRRGSDTQYF.

To note about this clone: The junction departs from the called germline gene at one end, perhaps through a read error. The J gene is TRBJ1-2, the V gene TRBV4-3; D gene unclear. The CDR3 extends over 18 amino acids. Germline values: CDR1 LGHNA, CDR2 YSLEER. This chain's CDR3 is CASSQAWTDTNEPVEAAF. The CDR3 DNA reads as TGCGCCAGCAGCCAAGCATGGACTGATACAAACGAACCGGTAGAGGCTGCCTTC.

To note about this clone: An end of the junction differs from the germline gene, which may be a read error. This chain uses TRBV5-1 with TRBJ2-1; 8 positions match TRBD2. This CDR3 spans 17 amino acids. Germline values: CDR1 SGHRS, CDR2 YFSETQ. The CDR3 DNA reads as TGCGCCAGCAGTTTGGTTCCGGGACTAGGAGGCCGCAATGAGCAGTTCTTC. This gives the protein CASSLVPGLGGRNEQFF.

This chain uses TRBV28 with TRBJ1-1; 7 bases agree with TRBD1. The CDR3 consists of 15 residues. Trimming removed 5 bases from V and 5 bases from J; junction bases left unmatched: 11. Germline V gene lookup returns CDR1 MDHEN and CDR2 SYDVKM. CDR3 nucleotide sequence: TGTGCCAGCAGTATCCCTCCAGGGGGATTGACTGAAGCTTTCTTT. Translated, it gives CASSIPPGGLTEAFF.

The chain recombines TRBV28 with TRBJ2-6; maybe TRBD1 (6 bases). Germline CDR1 reads MDHEN; CDR2 reads SYDVKM. The CDR3 contains 18 residues. With 2 bases removed from V and 0 bases from J, the gap between germline ends came to 14 bases. CDR3 coding DNA: TGTGCCAGCAGTTTAGTGGGCAGGGGTTACTCTGGGGCCAACGTCCTGACTTTC. It encodes CASSLVGRGYSGANVLTF.

The gene calls are TRBV2 and TRBJ2-7; D gene ambiguous. Between the trimmed V and J ends, which lost 9 bases and 4 bases, there was a span of 13 bases. Germline assignment: CDR1 SNHLY and CDR2 FYNNEI. The CDR3 covers 12 residues. CDR3 protein: CASRNRNYEQYF. CDR3 nucleotides: TGTGCCAGTAGGAACAGAAATTACGAGCAGTACTTC.

J is TRBJ1-2 and V is TRBV28; D remains ambiguous. The CDR3 is made up of 12 amino acids. V was pared by 4 bases and J by 8 bases, with 11 bases between. Germline V gene data show CDR1 as MDHEN and CDR2 as SYDVKM. CDR3 protein: CASSWSGYGYTF. For the CDR3, the DNA is TGTGCCAGCAGTTGGTCGGGGTACGGCTACACCTTC.

V is TRBV9 and J is TRBJ2-3, with D unclear. Germline loops: CDR1 SGDLS, CDR2 YYNGEE. Trimming pared 0 bases from V and 0 bases from J, leaving 5 bases between. CDR3 length: 14 amino acids. As DNA, the CDR3 is TGTGCCAGCAGCGTAGACGGTAGCACAGATACGCAGTATTTT. Residues: CASSVDGSTDTQYF.

The rearrangement links TRBV18 to TRBJ2-7; D not resolved. The CDR3 totals 13 residues. Trimming removed 1 base at V and 2 bases at J, with 6 bases between. Germline V CDR1 and CDR2: KGHSH, LQKENI. CDR3 in DNA: TGTGCCAGCTCACCACGGCAAGCCTACGAGCAGTACTTC. It is translated as CASSPRQAYEQYF. The full variable domain, in which reference TRBV18 and TRBJ2-7 provide the parts outside the CDR3, is NAGVMQNPRHLVRRRGQEARLRCSPMKGHSHVYWYRQLPEEGLKFMVYLQKENIIDESGMPKERFSAEFPKEGPSILRIQQVVRGDSAAYFCASSPRQAYEQYFGPGTRLTVT.

The chain joins TRBV5-4 to TRBJ2-3; 7 bases line up with TRBD2. Trimming at V came to 4 bases and at J to 2 bases, leaving 16 bases not matched to a gene. This CDR3 contains 18 residues. Germline values: CDR1 SGHNT, CDR2 YYREEE (reference sequence). The CDR3 DNA follows: TGTGCCAGCAGCCGTCAGAACCAACCGGGACTATACACAGATACGCAGTATTTT. This translates into CASSRQNQPGLYTDTQYF.

J is TRBJ1-6 and V is TRBV27; D unclear. CDR1 MNHEY and CDR2 SMNVEV come from the germline V gene (reference sequence). This CDR3 region has 14 residues. V gave up 5 bases and J gave up 8 bases, with 13 bases separating them. CDR3 sequence: CASSPIVGYSPLHF. The CDR3 nucleotides read TGTGCCAGCAGTCCTATCGTCGGGTATTCACCCCTCCACTTT.

The chain combines TRBV6-5 with TRBJ1-5, with 8 nucleotides matching TRBD1. Losses at the gene ends were 5 bases for V and 10 bases for J; bases not matched to a gene: 10. Germline CDR1 reads MNHEY; CDR2 reads SVGAGI. The CDR3 contains 14 residues. Here the CDR3 DNA reads TGTGCCAGCAGTGACGACAGGGGTGTCGCACCCCAGCATTTT. This translates into CASSDDRGVAPQHF.

The rearrangement uses TRBV5-1 and TRBJ2-2; 13 nucleotides line up with TRBD2. The germline V gene encodes CDR1 SGHRS and CDR2 YFSETQ. The CDR3 spans 17 residues. V shed 4 bases and J 4 bases; nucleotides not matched to a gene: 7. Here the CDR3 reads CASSVLAGGPSTGELFF. Written as DNA, the CDR3 is TGCGCCAGCAGCGTACTAGCGGGGGGGCCTAGCACCGGGGAGCTGTTTTTT.

V usage is TRBV5-5 and J usage is TRBJ2-7; D is perhaps TRBD2 (6 bases). CDR1 and CDR2 from the germline V gene are SGHKS and YYEKEE (reference sequence). Trimming took off 2 bases at V and 2 bases at J, with 11 bases between the two ends. There are 14 residues in the CDR3. DNA of the CDR3: TGTGCCAGCAGCTTCGGGTGGGGGGCCTACGAGCAGTACTTC. Translating it yields CASSFGWGAYEQYF.

This chain links TRBV29-1 with TRBJ2-2, with 11 positions matching TRBD2. The V gene end was trimmed by 6 bases and the J gene end by 2 bases; junction bases not matched to a gene: 14. Germline CDR1 reads SQVTM; CDR2 reads ANQGSEA. The CDR3 has 18 amino acids. The CDR3 here is CSVKRPGLAAINTGELFF. The CDR3 coding sequence is TGCAGCGTCAAACGCCCGGGACTAGCGGCGATAAACACCGGGGAGCTGTTTTTT.

V and J are TRBV5-1 and TRBJ1-5, with 9 bases fitting TRBD1. V shed 4 bases, J shed 6 bases, and the junction held 5 bases outside the gene matches. CDR3 length equals 14 residues. Germline V CDR1 and CDR2: SGHRS, YFSETQ. CDR3 protein: CASSPGQGSQPQHF. The DNA of the CDR3 is TGCGCCAGCAGCCCGGGACAGGGAAGTCAGCCCCAGCATTTT.

This clone has only a few counts. For the CDR3, the DNA is TGTGCCAGCAGGGGACAGGGTCTAAGGACTGAAGCTTTCTTT. Its protein product is CASRGQGLRTEAFF. The rearrangement joins TRBV28 to TRBJ1-1; the match to TRBD1 covers 9 bases. J was trimmed by 5 bases and V by 6 bases; bases with no gene match: 7. The CDR3 is 14 amino acids. CDR1 is MDHEN, CDR2 SYDVKM, per germline. The variable domain in full, completed from reference TRBV28 and TRBJ1-1, reads DVKVTQSSRYLVKRTGEKVFLECVQDMDHENMFWYRQDPGLGLRLIYFSYDVKMKEKGDIPEGYSVSREKKERFSLILESASTNQTSMYLCASRGQGLRTEAFFGQGTRLTVV.

The V call is TRBV5-1, the J call TRBJ2-2, with D possibly TRBD2 on 6 matching bases. V shed 3 bases and J shed 6 bases, with 15 bases lying between them. The CDR3 is 15 amino acids. Germline V gene lookup returns CDR1 SGHRS and CDR2 YFSETQ. CDR3 in amino acids: CASSSEGWGAGELFF. DNA for the CDR3: TGCGCCAGCAGCTCGGAGGGATGGGGGGCCGGGGAGCTGTTTTTT.

This clone was seen a few times. The chain links TRBV28 to TRBJ1-6; 9 positions agree with TRBD1. This CDR3 spans 16 amino acids. The V segment lost 5 bases and the J segment 10 bases; nucleotides outside the gene matches: 12. The germline V gene has CDR1 MDHEN and CDR2 SYDVKM. The CDR3 sequence: CASSGPPGQGRSPLHF. CDR3 sequence (DNA): TGTGCCAGCAGTGGACCTCCGGGACAGGGACGGTCACCCCTCCACTTT.

This clone was detected only a few times. The CDR3 reads CASSEYGNTIYF. CDR3 bases: TGTGCCAGCAGTGAGTACGGAAACACCATATATTTT. The chain has TRBV6-5 and TRBJ1-3; no reliable D call. Trimming cost V 5 bases and J 4 bases, with 6 bases left between them. Per the germline V gene, CDR1 is MNHEY and CDR2 is SVGAGI. The length of the CDR3 is 12 residues.

As regards this clone: The junction differs from germline at one of its ends, possibly a read error. The chain employs TRBV30 and TRBJ2-1, with D maybe TRBD1 (5 bases). This CDR3 has 17 amino acids. Germline-derived CDR1 and CDR2 are GTSNPN and SVGIG (reference sequence). CDR3 sequence (DNA): TGTGCCTGGAGTGTACTTGGTCGAATGACCCGGACAAGTGAGCATTTCTTC. Amino acids: CAWSVLGRMTRTSEHFF.

The chain recombines TRBV27 with TRBJ2-3; the match to TRBD2 covers 7 bases. The germline V gene encodes CDR1 MNHEY and CDR2 SMNVEV (reference sequence). J gave up 2 bases and V 6 bases, and 14 bases lay outside the gene matches. This CDR3 region has 17 residues. Here the CDR3 DNA reads TGTGCCAGCAGACACCTCCGGGGGGAGGTCAACACAGATACGCAGTATTTT. This translates into CASRHLRGEVNTDTQYF.

The chain carries TRBV28 and TRBJ2-1; TRBD1 aligns across 8 bases. Per germline, CDR1 MDHEN and CDR2 SYDVKM. This CDR3 has 15 amino acids. Unmatched junction bases numbered 5, after V lost 2 bases and J lost 5 bases. The CDR3 reads CASSLAGTGDNEQFF. In DNA, the CDR3 is TGTGCCAGCAGTTTAGCTGGGACAGGCGACAATGAGCAGTTCTTC.